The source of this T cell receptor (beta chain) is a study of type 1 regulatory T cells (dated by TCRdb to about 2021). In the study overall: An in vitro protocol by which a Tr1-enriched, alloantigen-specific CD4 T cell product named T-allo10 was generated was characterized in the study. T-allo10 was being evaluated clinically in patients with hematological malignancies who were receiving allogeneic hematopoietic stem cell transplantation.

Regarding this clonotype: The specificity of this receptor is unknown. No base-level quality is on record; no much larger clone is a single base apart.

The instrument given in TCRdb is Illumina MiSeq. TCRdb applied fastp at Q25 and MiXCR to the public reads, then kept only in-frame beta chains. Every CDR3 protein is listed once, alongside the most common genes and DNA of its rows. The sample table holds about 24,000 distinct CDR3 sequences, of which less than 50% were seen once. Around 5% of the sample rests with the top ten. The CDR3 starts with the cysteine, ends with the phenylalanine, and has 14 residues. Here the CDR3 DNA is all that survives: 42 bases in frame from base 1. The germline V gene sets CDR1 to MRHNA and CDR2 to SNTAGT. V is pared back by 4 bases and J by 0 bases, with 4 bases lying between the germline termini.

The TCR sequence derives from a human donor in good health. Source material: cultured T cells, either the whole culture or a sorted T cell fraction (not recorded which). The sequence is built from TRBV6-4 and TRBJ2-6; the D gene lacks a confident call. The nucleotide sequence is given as TGTGCCAGCAGTGCGGACTCTGGGGCCAACGTCCTGACTTTC. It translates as CASSADSGANVLTF.